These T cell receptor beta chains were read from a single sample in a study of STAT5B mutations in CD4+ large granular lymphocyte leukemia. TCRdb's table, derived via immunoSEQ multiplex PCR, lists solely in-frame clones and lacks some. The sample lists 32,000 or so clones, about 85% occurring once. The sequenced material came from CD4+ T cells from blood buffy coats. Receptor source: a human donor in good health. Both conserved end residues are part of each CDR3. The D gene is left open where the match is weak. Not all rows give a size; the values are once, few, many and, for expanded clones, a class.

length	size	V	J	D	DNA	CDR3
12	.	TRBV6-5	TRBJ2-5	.	TGTGCCAGCAGGGGGCCGCAAGAGACCCAGTACTTC	CASRGPQETQYF
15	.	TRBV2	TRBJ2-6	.	TGTGCCAGCAGTGATGGGGTCTCTGGGGCCAACGTCCTGACTTTC	CASSDGVSGANVLTF
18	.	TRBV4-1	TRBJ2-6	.	TGCGCCAGCAGCCAAGTTCATGGGGGCGGTTTCGGGGCCAACGTCCTGACTTTC	CASSQVHGGGFGANVLTF
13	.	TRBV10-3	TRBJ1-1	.	TGTGCCATCAGCCAAAGGGGGGTCGCTGAAGCTTTCTTT	CAISQRGVAEAFF
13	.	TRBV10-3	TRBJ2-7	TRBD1	TGTGCCACACAACGGGACAGGGTTGTCGAGCAGTACTTC	CATQRDRVVEQYF
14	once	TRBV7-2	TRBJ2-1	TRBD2	TGTGCCAGCAGCTTAGGGGGCGCGGGGGGGACCCAGTTCTTC	CASSLGGAGGTQFF
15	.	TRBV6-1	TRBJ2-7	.	TGTGCCAGCAGTGACCCCGAGGGACGGTCCTACGAGCAGTACTTC	CASSDPEGRSYEQYF
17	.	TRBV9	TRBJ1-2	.	TGTGCCAGCAGCGTAGATTCGGGACCGCTCACTAACTATGGCTACACCTTC	CASSVDSGPLTNYGYTF
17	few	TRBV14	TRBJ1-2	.	TGTGCCAGCAGCCACATGGCGGGGAACAGGGAAATCTATGGCTACACCTTC	CASSHMAGNREIYGYTF
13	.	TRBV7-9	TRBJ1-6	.	TGTGCCAGCAGCCCCGCAGGCACTTCACCCCTCCACTTT	CASSPAGTSPLHF
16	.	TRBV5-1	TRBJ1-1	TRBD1	TGCGCCAGCAAGGTAGGGGGCGGGCGGATCAACACTGAAGCTTTCTTT	CASKVGGGRINTEAFF
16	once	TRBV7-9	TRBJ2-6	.	TGTGCCAGCAGCTTGGGCGCGTCGGCTGGGGCCAACGTCCTGACTTTC	CASSLGASAGANVLTF
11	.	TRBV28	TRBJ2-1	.	TGTGCCAGCAATGGGAACAATGAGCAGTTCTTC	CASNGNNEQFF
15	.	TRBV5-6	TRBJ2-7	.	TGTGCCAGCAGCTTGGATACAGGATATGGCAACGAGCAGTACTTC	CASSLDTGYGNEQYF
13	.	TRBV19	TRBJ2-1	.	TGTGCCAGTAGTATGGGAAACTACAATGAGCAGTTCTTC	CASSMGNYNEQFF
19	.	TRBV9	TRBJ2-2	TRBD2	TGTGCCAGCAGCCCTCGAAGACTAGCGGGAGGGGAGCACACCGGGGAGCTGTTTTTT	CASSPRRLAGGEHTGELFF